The clone carrying this T cell receptor (beta chain) was seen many times. CDR1 and CDR2 from the germline V gene are MGHDK and SYGVNS. The CDR3 has 12 residues. Deletions cut 4 bases from V and 4 bases from J, with 7 bases between. This entry comes from a study of Graves' ophthalmopathy and Graves' hyperthyroidism. RNA transcripts served as template for amplifying TCR beta CDR3 sequences. Second-round multiplex PCR followed a first-round RT-PCR using HTBI primers. TCRdb re-derived calls from the multiplex PCR reads in MiXCR, one entry per CDR3 protein. The profile shows 560,000 or so distinct CDR3 sequences, under 45% of them singletons.

What was sequenced was peripheral blood or thyroid tissue (not recorded which). The J gene is TRBJ1-2, the V gene TRBV25-1; D remains ambiguous. This receptor was taken from an adult man with Graves' hyperthyroidism. The CDR3 reads CASSGSSYGYTF. The DNA of the CDR3 is TGTGCCAGCAGTGGGTCGAGCTATGGCTACACCTTC.